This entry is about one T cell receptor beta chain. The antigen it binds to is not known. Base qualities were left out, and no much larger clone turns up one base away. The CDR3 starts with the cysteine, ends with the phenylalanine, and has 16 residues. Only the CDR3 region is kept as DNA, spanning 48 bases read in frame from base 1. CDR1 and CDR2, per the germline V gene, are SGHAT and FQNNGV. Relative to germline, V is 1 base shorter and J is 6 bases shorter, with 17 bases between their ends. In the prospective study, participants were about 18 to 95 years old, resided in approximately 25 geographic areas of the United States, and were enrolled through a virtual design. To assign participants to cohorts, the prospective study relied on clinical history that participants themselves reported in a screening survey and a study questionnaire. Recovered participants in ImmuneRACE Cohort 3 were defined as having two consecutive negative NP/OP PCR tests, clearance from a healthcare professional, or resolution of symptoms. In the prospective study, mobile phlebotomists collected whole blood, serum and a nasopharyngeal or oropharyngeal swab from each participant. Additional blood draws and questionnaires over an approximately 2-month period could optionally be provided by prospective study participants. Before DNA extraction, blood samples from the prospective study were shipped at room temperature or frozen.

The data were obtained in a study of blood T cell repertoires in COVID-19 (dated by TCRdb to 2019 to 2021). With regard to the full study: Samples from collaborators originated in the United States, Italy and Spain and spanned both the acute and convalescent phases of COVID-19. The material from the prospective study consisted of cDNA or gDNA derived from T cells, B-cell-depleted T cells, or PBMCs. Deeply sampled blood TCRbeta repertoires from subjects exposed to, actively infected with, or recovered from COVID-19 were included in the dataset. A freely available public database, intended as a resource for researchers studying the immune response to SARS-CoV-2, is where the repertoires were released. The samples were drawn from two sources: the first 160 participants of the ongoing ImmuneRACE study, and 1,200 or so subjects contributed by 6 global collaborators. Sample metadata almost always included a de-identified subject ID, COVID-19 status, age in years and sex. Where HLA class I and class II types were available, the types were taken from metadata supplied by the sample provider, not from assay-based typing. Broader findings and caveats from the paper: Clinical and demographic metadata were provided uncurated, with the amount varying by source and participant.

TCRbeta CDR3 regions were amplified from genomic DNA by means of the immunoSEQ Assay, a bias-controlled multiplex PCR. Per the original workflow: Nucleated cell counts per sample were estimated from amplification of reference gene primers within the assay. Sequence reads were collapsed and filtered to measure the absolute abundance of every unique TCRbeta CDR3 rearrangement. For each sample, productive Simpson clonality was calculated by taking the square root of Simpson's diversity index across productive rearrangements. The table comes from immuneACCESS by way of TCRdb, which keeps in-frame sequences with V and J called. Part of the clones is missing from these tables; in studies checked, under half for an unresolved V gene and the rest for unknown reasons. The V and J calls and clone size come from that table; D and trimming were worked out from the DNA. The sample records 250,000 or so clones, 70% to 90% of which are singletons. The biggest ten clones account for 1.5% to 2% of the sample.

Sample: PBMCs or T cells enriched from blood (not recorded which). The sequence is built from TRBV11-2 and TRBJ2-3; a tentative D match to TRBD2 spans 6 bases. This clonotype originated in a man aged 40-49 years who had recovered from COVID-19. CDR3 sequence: CASSLVGGDSPDTQYF. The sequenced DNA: TGTGCCAGCAGCTTAGTTGGCGGGGATTCGCCGGATACGCAGTATTTT.